The clone carrying this T cell receptor beta chain was seen at least ten times. Its antigen is not identified. During its preparation, the TCRbeta library received unique molecular identifiers. TCRdb redid the calling of the PCR reads with MiXCR, one entry per CDR3 protein. The table has around 100,000 distinct CDR3 sequences, about 7.5% seen once; the top ten hold about 17%. This CDR3 region has 16 residues. The V end lost 4 bases, the J end lost 1 base, and 11 bases lay between the germline ends. Germline CDR1 reads SGHTA; CDR2 reads FQGNSA. The sample belongs to a study of T-cell reconstitution after alpha-beta-depleted transplantation in children. Study-level results: For some patients, TCRbeta diversity was high at day 60 because of recipient T cells and thymic progenitors that survived.

The sample here was PBMCs, taken before TCRalphabeta/CD19-depleted stem cell transplant. This rearrangement joins TRBV7-2 to TRBJ1-6; D might be TRBD1 (6 bases). The sequence came from a boy between 2 and 10 years old with acute lymphoblastic leukemia, due to receive a stem cell transplant. CDR3 protein: CASSSTGTSYNSPLHF. CDR3 DNA: TGTGCCAGCAGCTCAACAGGGACGTCCTATAATTCACCCCTCCACTTT.